Listed here are 20 T cell receptor beta chains from one sample, sequenced in a study of molecular identifiers for immune sequencing clone quantification. TCRdb itself ran the PCR reads through MiXCR, one entry per CDR3 protein. Among roughly 320,000 distinct CDR3 sequences listed, about 20% were seen once. The sample taken for sequencing was naive CD8+ T cells from blood, with Jurkat cell RNA spiked in. Subset reported: FACS-sorted CD8+CD4-CCR7+CD45RA+ naive T cells. These receptors were obtained from a human donor in good health. Some libraries in this study had Jurkat cell RNA spiked in.

This clonotype was seen ten or more times. The rearrangement links TRBV7-6 to TRBJ2-7; D gene unclear. The CDR3 runs 13 residues. Germline V lookup: CDR1 SGHVS, CDR2 FNYEAQ. With 0 bases removed from V and 4 bases from J, the gap between germline ends came to 7 bases. CDR3 protein: CASSLAPLYEQYF. The CDR3 region has the DNA TGTGCCAGCAGCTTAGCTCCGCTTTACGAGCAGTACTTC.

On this clonotype: This could be a read error, since a much larger clone is one nucleotide away. CDR3 in amino acids: CASSFNGRSGELFF. For the CDR3, the DNA is TGTGCCAGCAGCTTTAACGGGAGATCCGGGGAGCTGTTTTTT. The chain links TRBV7-9 to TRBJ2-2, with a weak D call TRBD2 (6 bases). The germline V gene has CDR1 SEHNR and CDR2 FQNEAQ (reference sequence). The CDR3 is 14 residues long. V dropped 3 bases and J dropped 6 bases, with 11 bases sitting between them.

This clonotype came up many times. J is TRBJ1-5 and V is TRBV6-2 or TRBV6-3, with 8 bases lining up with TRBD1. The CDR3 covers 16 residues. The germline CDR1 and CDR2 sequences are MNHEY and SVGEGT. V trimming: 7 bases; J trimming: 2 bases; junction bases outside the gene matches: 10. CDR3 protein: CASTQDRVWGNQPQHF. Here the CDR3 DNA reads TGTGCCAGCACCCAGGACAGGGTGTGGGGCAATCAGCCCCAGCATTTT.

This clonotype has a count of ten or more. The genes are TRBV2 and TRBJ2-7, with TRBD1 as a possible D gene (5 bases). The CDR3 has 13 amino acids. Trimming stripped 4 bases from V and 3 bases from J, with 10 bases between. Germline V gene sequence: CDR1 SNHLY, CDR2 FYNNEI. The CDR3, as DNA: TGTGCCAGCAGTGTGGGGCTTGACTACGAGCAGTACTTC. Amino acid sequence: CASSVGLDYEQYF.

The table lists this clonotype with many counts. This sequence joins TRBV6-6 and TRBJ1-1, with D unclear. V was trimmed by 4 bases and J by 8 bases, leaving 11 bases between them. CDR3 length: 12 amino acids. Germline CDR1 reads MNHNY; CDR2 reads SVGAGI (reference sequence). The CDR3 DNA reads as TGTGCCAGCAGTTCAGTCACAGAGGAAGCTTTCTTT. This encodes CASSSVTEEAFF.

In its sample, this clonotype was seen many times. A junction boundary mismatches the germline segment, possibly from a read error. CDR3 protein: CASSQGDEQYF. DNA of the CDR3: TGCGCCAGCAGCCAAGGGGACGAGCAGTACTTC. The genes are TRBV3-1 and TRBJ2-7, with D possibly TRBD1 on 5 matching bases. The germline CDR1 and CDR2 sequences are LGHDT and YNNKEL (reference sequence). CDR3 length equals 11 residues.

Notes on this clonotype: It may be a read error: a sequence one base away is much more abundant. The CDR3 does not close with the conserved phenylalanine or tryptophan, likely indicating a read error. V is TRBV7-8 and J is TRBJ1-1; no clear D. Trimming pared 5 bases from V and 8 bases from J, leaving 12 bases between. The CDR3 consists of 12 residues. CDR1 and CDR2 from the germline V gene are SGHVS and FQNEAQ. CDR3 nucleotides: TGTGCCAGCAGCCCACCGCCACGGGAAGCTTTCGTT. Amino acid sequence: CASSPPPREAFV.

The sample holds many counts of this clonotype. CDR3 residues: CASSYSLVNEQYF. CDR3 DNA: TGTGCCAGCAGTTACTCGCTAGTAAACGAGCAGTACTTC. The chain joins TRBV6-5 to TRBJ2-7; D gene unclear. Germline values: CDR1 MNHEY, CDR2 SVGAGI. This CDR3 contains 13 residues. Trimming took off 0 bases at V and 5 bases at J, with 8 bases between the two ends.

This clonotype was recorded a few times. The chain combines TRBV14 with TRBJ1-5; D uncertain. The germline V and J ends were trimmed by 1 base and 5 bases, with 18 bases remaining between them. Germline loops: CDR1 SGHDN, CDR2 FVKESK. This CDR3 comprises 17 residues. Written as DNA, the CDR3 is TGTGCCAGCAGCCAAGTCCGGGCGAGGAAAAAAGATCAGCCCCAGCATTTT. This codes for CASSQVRARKKDQPQHF.

Ten or more counts support this clonotype. V is TRBV7-2 and J is TRBJ2-7, with D maybe TRBD2 (6 bases). The CDR3 has 13 amino acids. CDR1 is SGHTA and CDR2 is FQGNSA in the germline V gene. Trimming removed 3 bases at V and 7 bases at J, with 13 bases between. The CDR3 protein is CASSFGGAGEQYF. The CDR3 DNA is TGTGCCAGCAGCTTCGGGGGTGCAGGGGAGCAGTACTTC.

In this sample, this clonotype turned up many times. The V and J genes are TRBV4-3 and TRBJ1-2; TRBD1 is a possible D gene (6 bases). The V gene lost 0 bases and the J gene lost 1 base, with 12 bases spanning the gap. From germline, CDR1 is LGHNA and CDR2 YSLEER. This CDR3 has 16 residues. In DNA, the CDR3 is TGCGCCAGCAGCCAAGACAGGGGTTCGTTTAACTATGGCTACACCTTC. Protein product: CASSQDRGSFNYGYTF.

This clonotype was recorded at least ten times. The chain links TRBV30 to TRBJ1-6; D remains unclear. The CDR3 extends over 15 amino acids. Trimming left V 2 bases short and J 6 bases short, with 14 bases between. Germline CDR1 GTSNPN, CDR2 SVGIG (reference sequence). CDR3 sequence reads: CAWSSLSRVNSPLHF. Here the CDR3 DNA reads TGTGCCTGGAGTTCCCTCTCCAGAGTTAATTCACCCCTCCACTTT.

This clonotype has only a few counts. This may be a read error: a much more frequent sequence differs by one nucleotide. The chain joins TRBV7-9 to TRBJ2-3, with D tentatively TRBD1 or TRBD2 (5 bases each). This CDR3 spans 15 amino acids. With 5 bases removed from V and 2 bases from J, the gap between germline ends came to 14 bases. Germline values: CDR1 SEHNR, CDR2 FQNEAQ (reference sequence). CDR3 nucleotides: TGTGCCAGCAGCACCCGGGGCAGTTTCACAGATACGCAGTATTTT. As protein: CASSTRGSFTDTQYF. Complete variable domain (other parts from reference TRBV7-9 and TRBJ2-3): DTGVSQNPRHKITKRGQNVTFRCDPISEHNRLYWYRQTLGQGPEFLTYFQNEAQLEKSRLLSDRFSAERPKGSFSTLEIQRTEQGDSAMYLCASSTRGSFTDTQYFGPGTRLTVL.

This clonotype has a count of ten or more. Here the CDR3 DNA reads TGTGCCAGCAGCGGAACTAGCGGGAGCACAGATACGCAGTATTTT. Protein sequence: CASSGTSGSTDTQYF. The rearrangement uses TRBV9 and TRBJ2-3, with 9 bases fitting TRBD2. The CDR3 length is 15 residues. Per the germline V gene, CDR1 is SGDLS and CDR2 is YYNGEE. V trimming: 3 bases; J trimming: 0 bases; junction bases outside the gene matches: 2.

The rearrangement joins TRBV4-3 to TRBJ1-1; maybe TRBD1 (6 bases). Germline CDR1 reads LGHNA; CDR2 reads YSLEER. The CDR3 runs 14 residues. Trimming took 4 bases from V and 5 from J, leaving 14 bases between them. As DNA, the CDR3 is TGCGCCAGCAGCCCTGACATGGGACAAACTGAAGCTTTCTTT. As protein: CASSPDMGQTEAFF.

This clonotype was observed at least ten times. J is TRBJ2-5 and V is TRBV7-2; D possibly matches TRBD1 or TRBD2 (5 bases each). The ends were cut back, 1 base at V and 5 bases at J, with 11 bases in the middle. Germline values: CDR1 SGHTA, CDR2 FQGNSA. CDR3 length equals 14 residues. CDR3 bases: TGTGCCAGCAGCTTAGTCGGGACGGAGGAGACCCAGTACTTC. Amino acid sequence: CASSLVGTEETQYF.

This clonotype occurred many times. V and J are TRBV4-3 and TRBJ2-4; unclear D gene. The germline V and J ends were trimmed by 0 bases and 9 bases, with 12 bases remaining between them. There are 14 residues in the CDR3. Germline CDR1 is LGHNA and CDR2 is YSLEER. CDR3 coding DNA: TGCGCCAGCAGCCAAGACGCGTTGTTTGGCATTCAGTACTTC. Residues: CASSQDALFGIQYF.

This clonotype turned up a few times. V usage is TRBV27 and J usage is TRBJ1-4, with D possibly matching TRBD1 (5 bases). Germline values: CDR1 MNHEY, CDR2 SMNVEV (reference sequence). V dropped 8 bases and J dropped 3 bases, with 19 bases sitting between them. This CDR3 is built from 16 residues. The CDR3: CASAGHLRGPNEKLFF. CDR3 in DNA: TGTGCCAGCGCTGGACACCTCCGGGGCCCTAATGAAAAACTGTTTTTT.

Turning to this clonotype: Since the CDR3 does not end with the conserved phenylalanine or tryptophan, this likely comes from a read error. The CDR3 loop reads CASSPPTEQYL. The CDR3 coding sequence is TGTGCCAGCAGCCCCCCGACAGAGCAGTACCTC. The chain employs TRBV6-1 and TRBJ2-7; D ambiguous. CDR1 and CDR2 (germline): MNHNS, SASEGT. The CDR3 has 11 amino acids. Trimming took off 6 bases at V and 7 bases at J, with 10 bases between the two ends.

As regards this clonotype: Since a much larger clone is just one base distant, this may be a read error. This chain joins TRBV7-6 and TRBJ1-4; D is ambiguous. Germline CDR1 and CDR2: SGHVS and FNYEAQ. The CDR3 has 16 amino acids. This CDR3 is CASSPQRLVPGEELFF. The DNA of the CDR3 is TGTGCCAGCAGCCCCCAACGACTCGTGCCGGGTGAAGAACTGTTTTTT.